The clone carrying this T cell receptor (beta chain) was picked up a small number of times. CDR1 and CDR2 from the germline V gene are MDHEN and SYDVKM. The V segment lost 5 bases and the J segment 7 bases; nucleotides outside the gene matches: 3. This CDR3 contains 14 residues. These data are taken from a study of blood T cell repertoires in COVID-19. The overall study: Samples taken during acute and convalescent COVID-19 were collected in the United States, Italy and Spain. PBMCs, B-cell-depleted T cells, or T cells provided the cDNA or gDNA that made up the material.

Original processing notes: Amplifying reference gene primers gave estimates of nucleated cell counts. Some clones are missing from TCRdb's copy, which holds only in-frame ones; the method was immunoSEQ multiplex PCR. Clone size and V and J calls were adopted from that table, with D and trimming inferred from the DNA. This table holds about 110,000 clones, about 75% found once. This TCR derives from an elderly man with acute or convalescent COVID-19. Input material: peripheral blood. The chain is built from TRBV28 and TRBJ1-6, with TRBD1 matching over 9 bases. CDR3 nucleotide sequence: TGTGCCAGCAGTGGCGGGACAGGGAATTCACCCCTCCACTTT. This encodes CASSGGTGNSPLHF.